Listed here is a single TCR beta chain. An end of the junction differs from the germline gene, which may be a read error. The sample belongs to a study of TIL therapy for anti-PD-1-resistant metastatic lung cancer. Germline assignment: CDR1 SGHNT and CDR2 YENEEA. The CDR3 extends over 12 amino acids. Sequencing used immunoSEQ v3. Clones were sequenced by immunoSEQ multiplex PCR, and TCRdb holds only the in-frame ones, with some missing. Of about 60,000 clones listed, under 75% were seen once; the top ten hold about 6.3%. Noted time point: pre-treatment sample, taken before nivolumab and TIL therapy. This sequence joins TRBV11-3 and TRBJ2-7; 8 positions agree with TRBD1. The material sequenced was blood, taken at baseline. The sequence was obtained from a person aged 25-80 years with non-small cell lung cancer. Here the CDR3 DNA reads TGTGCCAGCAGCCTAGCTGACAGGGGCTGGAACTTC. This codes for CASSLADRGWNF.